These 20 T cell receptor beta chains were all obtained from the same sample, sequenced in a study of human versus mouse CDR3 diversity and MHC coevolution. Only in-frame clones appear in the TCRdb table, and some are missing; sequencing was by immunoSEQ multiplex PCR. The sample lists about 81,000 clones, 90% to 95% occurring once. Material for sequencing was naive CD4+ T cells from blood. Subset indicated: CD45RO-negative CD62L-positive naive CD4 T cells. These receptors were collected from a person aged 25 to 69 in good health.

This clone has just one count. Other DNA variants within this sample encode the same CDR3. The chain has TRBV6-6 and TRBJ2-7, with 9 bases aligning to TRBD1. V was pared by 4 bases and J by 2 bases, with 6 bases of the junction left unmatched. The CDR3 is 15 residues long. Germline CDR1 is MNHNY and CDR2 is SVGAGI (reference sequence). The CDR3 coding sequence is TGTGCCAGCAGTTTTGGGACAGGGAGAACCTACGAGCAGTACTTC. It specifies CASSFGTGRTYEQYF.

The chain carries TRBV19 and TRBJ2-4; TRBD2 agrees at 11 bases. The CDR3 covers 17 residues. Germline CDR1 reads LNHDA; CDR2 reads SQIVND (reference sequence). V dropped 4 bases and J dropped 0; count of bases not matched to a gene: 5. The CDR3 DNA is TGTGCCAGTAGTAGTGGGACTAGCGGACTAGCCAAAAACATTCAGTACTTC. Its translation: CASSSGTSGLAKNIQYF.

This chain links TRBV11-3 with TRBJ2-7; possible D gene TRBD1, 6 bases. The V and J ends lost 0 bases and 2 bases respectively, with 11 bases between them. This CDR3 contains 15 residues. Germline CDR1 is SGHNT and CDR2 is YENEEA. In nucleotides, the CDR3 is TGTGCCAGCAGCTTAGATGGACAGACAGCCTACGAGCAGTACTTC. This gives the protein CASSLDGQTAYEQYF.

This clone has just one count. V usage is TRBV18 and J usage is TRBJ2-3; D may be TRBD1 (6 bases). Between the trimmed V and J ends, which lost 3 bases and 4 bases, there was a span of 17 bases. CDR3 length equals 16 residues. In germline, CDR1 is KGHSH, CDR2 LQKENI. Here the CDR3 reads CASSPLSRGTPDTQYF. The CDR3 DNA follows: TGTGCCAGCTCACCTCTTTCGAGGGGGACCCCAGATACGCAGTATTTT.

The chain employs TRBV5-1 and TRBJ2-7, with D tentatively TRBD1 (6 bases). The CDR3 contains 13 residues. V was clipped by 7 bases and J by 2 bases, with 13 bases between them. CDR1 and CDR2 from the germline V gene are SGHRS and YFSETQ. The CDR3 region has the DNA TGCGCCAGCCACAGGGCCCCAACCTACGAGCAGTACTTC. It translates to CASHRAPTYEQYF.

The chain is built from TRBV27 and TRBJ1-6; unclear D gene. The germline V and J ends were trimmed by 3 bases and 4 bases, with 7 bases remaining between them. Germline V gene sequence: CDR1 MNHEY, CDR2 SMNVEV (reference sequence). The CDR3 contains 14 residues. This chain's CDR3 is CASSLLTYNSPLHF. The CDR3 coding sequence is TGTGCCAGCAGTTTGTTAACTTATAATTCACCCCTCCACTTT.

V and J are TRBV6-5 and TRBJ1-2; 7 bases are a match to TRBD1. V lost 6 bases to trimming and J lost 7 bases; unmatched junction nucleotides: 14. The CDR3 is 15 residues long. Germline V gene sequence: CDR1 MNHEY, CDR2 SVGAGI. In nucleotides, the CDR3 is TGTGCCAGCAGACCCCGGACAGGAGGGATGGGTGGCTACACCTTC. It translates to CASRPRTGGMGGYTF.

This clone was observed a few times. The rearrangement links TRBV28 to TRBJ1-4; 9 bases match TRBD1. The CDR3 is 15 residues long. V gave up 6 bases and J gave up 7 bases; unmatched junction bases: 9. Germline V gene data show CDR1 as MDHEN and CDR2 as SYDVKM. The CDR3 protein is CASSMMTGGSEKLFF. DNA for the CDR3: TGTGCCAGCAGCATGATGACAGGGGGAAGTGAAAAACTGTTTTTT.

This clone was seen a handful of times. J is TRBJ1-4 and V is TRBV2, with D possibly matching TRBD1 (5 bases). The CDR3 spans 13 residues. V was clipped by 5 bases and J by 7 bases, with 11 bases between them. Looked up from germline, CDR1 is SNHLY and CDR2 is FYNNEI. CDR3 DNA: TGTGCCAGCAGTCGGGGGGACGGTGAAAAACTGTTTTTT. Its protein product is CASSRGDGEKLFF.

This clone was recorded once. The chain carries TRBV7-2 and TRBJ2-7; 8 bases map to TRBD1. There are 15 residues in the CDR3. Unmatched junction bases numbered 9, after V lost 4 bases and J lost 4 bases. Germline values: CDR1 SGHTA, CDR2 FQGNSA. The CDR3 DNA sequence: TGTGCCAGCAGCTCTATCGGACAGGGTCGGTACGAGCAGTACTTC. Residues: CASSSIGQGRYEQYF.

This clone has more than one count but fewer than ten. V gene TRBV19 combines with J gene TRBJ1-3, with D maybe TRBD1 (5 bases). From germline, CDR1 is LNHDA and CDR2 SQIVND (reference sequence). Trimming stripped 4 bases from V and 0 bases from J, with 10 bases between. The CDR3 covers 15 residues. CDR3 DNA: TGTGCCAGTAGTACTCGACAGTACTCTGGAAACACCATATATTTT. Protein product: CASSTRQYSGNTIYF.

J is TRBJ1-4 and V is TRBV5-1; 7 bases map to TRBD1. This CDR3 region has 16 residues. Losses at the gene ends were 1 base for V and 1 base for J; bases not matched to a gene: 4. Germline CDR1 reads SGHRS; CDR2 reads YFSETQ. CDR3 amino acids: CASSLLQGLTNEKLFF. CDR3 coding DNA: TGCGCCAGCAGCTTGTTACAGGGGTTAACTAATGAAAAACTGTTTTTT.

This clone was seen only once. The genes are TRBV2 and TRBJ2-7, with TRBD2 matching 8 bases. V was clipped by 6 bases and J by 1 base; unmatched bases: 5. Germline V gene lookup returns CDR1 SNHLY and CDR2 FYNNEI. The CDR3 is 14 residues long. DNA of the CDR3: TGTGCCAGCAGGCGGGGGGCCGGATCCTACGAGCAGTACTTC. It codes for CASRRGAGSYEQYF.

The J gene is TRBJ1-3, the V gene TRBV7-9; 7 bases line up with TRBD1. Germline CDR1 is SEHNR and CDR2 is FQNEAQ (reference sequence). The CDR3 length is 16 residues. The V and J ends lost 2 bases and 4 bases, in that order; junction bases with no gene match: 8. Written as DNA, the CDR3 is TGTGCCAGCAGCTTATGGCAGGGGGTAACAGGAAACACCATATATTTT. The encoded protein is CASSLWQGVTGNTIYF.

The chain uses TRBV11-3 and TRBJ2-3; D gene unclear. Germline loops: CDR1 SGHNT, CDR2 YENEEA. The CDR3 length is 13 residues. The V end was cut by 4 bases, the J end by 4 bases, with 9 bases between. The CDR3 is CASSSTGADTQYF. CDR3 DNA: TGTGCCAGCAGCTCCACCGGTGCAGATACGCAGTATTTT.

Comments on this clone: The same CDR3 is also encoded by other DNA sequences in this sample. V usage is TRBV19 and J usage is TRBJ1-2; 8 bases agree with TRBD1. Per the germline V gene, CDR1 is LNHDA and CDR2 is SQIVND (reference sequence). This CDR3 is built from 13 residues. With 5 bases clipped from V and 9 bases from J, the junction kept 8 bases outside the gene matches. The CDR3 DNA reads as TGTGCCAGTAGTGAAGGGACAGGTTCGCGCTACACCTTC. Its protein product is CASSEGTGSRYTF. Full variable domain (rest looked up from reference TRBV19 and TRBJ1-2): DGGITQSPKYLFRKEGQNVTLSCEQNLNHDAMYWYRQDPGQGLRLIYYSQIVNDFQKGDIAEGYSVSREKKESFPLTVTSAQKNPTAFYLCASSEGTGSRYTFGSGTRLTVV.

The chain links TRBV7-8 to TRBJ1-1; D call uncertain. Germline CDR1 reads SGHVS; CDR2 reads FQNEAQ. This CDR3 contains 15 residues. V was clipped by 3 bases and J by 1 base, with 12 bases between them. This chain's CDR3 is CASSFSVTQNTEAFF. As DNA, the CDR3 is TGTGCCAGCAGCTTTAGTGTCACCCAGAACACTGAAGCTTTCTTT.

The chain has TRBV2 and TRBJ1-2, with D unresolved. V lost 8 bases to trimming and J lost 4 bases, with 14 bases between them. Germline-derived CDR1 and CDR2 are SNHLY and FYNNEI. The CDR3 sequence is 13 residues long. DNA for the CDR3: TGTGCCAGCCCTGCGCAAGGGAGCTATGGCTACACCTTC. The encoded protein is CASPAQGSYGYTF.

The genes are TRBV7-9 and TRBJ1-5; tentative D call: TRBD1 (5 bases). This CDR3 has 15 amino acids. Germline V gene data show CDR1 as SEHNR and CDR2 as FQNEAQ (reference sequence). With 5 bases removed from V and 6 bases from J, the gap between germline ends came to 17 bases. CDR3 coding DNA: TGTGCCAGCAGCCCGTGGGGGGGTACCGGTCAGCCCCAGCATTTT. Translating gives CASSPWGGTGQPQHF.

This chain links TRBV4-1 with TRBJ2-7; tentative D call: TRBD1 (5 bases). The CDR3 spans 15 residues. In germline, CDR1 is MGHRA, CDR2 YSYEKL. V shed 4 bases and J shed 3 bases, with 16 bases lying between them. DNA of the CDR3: TGCGCCAGCAGCCCCAGGGAAGGGGTGTTCTACGAGCAGTACTTC. Residues: CASSPREGVFYEQYF.